The 17 T cell receptor beta chains below come from one sample, sequenced in a study of shared clonotypes between healthy human individuals. Assay: immunoSEQ multiplex PCR; the TCRdb copy retains only in-frame clones and omits some. The repertoire holds about 190,000 clones, with over 50% as singletons. Specimen: memory CD4+ T cells sorted from blood. Subset described: CD45RA-negative fraction. The receptors stem from a man aged 30 to 45 in good health.

CDR3 loop: CASSPRGENHFYGYTF. CDR3 DNA: TGTGCCAGCAGCCCGAGGGGGGAAAATCATTTCTATGGCTACACCTTC. The gene calls are TRBV5-5 and TRBJ1-2; a possible D gene is TRBD1 (6 bases). CDR1 and CDR2 (germline): SGHKS, YYEKEE (reference sequence). V was trimmed by 4 bases and J by 4 bases, leaving 20 bases between them. This CDR3 has 16 amino acids.

V and J are TRBV5-4 and TRBJ1-5, with D perhaps TRBD1 (6 bases). CDR3 length equals 16 residues. Between the trimmed V and J ends, which lost 2 bases and 3 bases, there was a span of 15 bases. Per the germline V gene, CDR1 is SGHNT and CDR2 is YYREEE (reference sequence). In DNA, the CDR3 is TGTGCCAGCAGCTTAGGGGGGGGCCAGTTCAATCAGCCCCAGCATTTT. Translated, it gives CASSLGGGQFNQPQHF.

This clone showed up just a few times. This rearrangement joins TRBV10-2 to TRBJ2-5; 9 bases agree with TRBD2. This CDR3 is 14 amino acids long. The V gene end was trimmed by 5 bases and the J gene end by 2 bases; junction bases not matched to a gene: 3. Looked up from germline, CDR1 is WSHSY and CDR2 is SAAADI. This CDR3 reads CASSKTSGQETQYF. The CDR3 DNA reads TGCGCCAGCAGTAAAACTAGCGGGCAAGAGACCCAGTACTTC.

Comment on this clone: A single base separates this from a much larger clone, so it may be a read error. The rearrangement links TRBV7-3 to TRBJ2-5, with TRBD2 as a possible D gene (5 bases). The CDR3 has 12 residues. V gave up 4 bases and J gave up 5 bases, with 8 bases separating them. Germline CDR1 and CDR2: SGHTA and FQGTGA. DNA for the CDR3: TGTGCCAGCAGCTACACGGGGGAGACCCAGTACTTC. Translating gives CASSYTGETQYF.

Many counts were recorded for this clone. The chain employs TRBV7-8 and TRBJ2-5, with D possibly matching TRBD2 (6 bases). Trimming removed 5 bases from V and 1 base from J, with 11 bases in between. This CDR3 comprises 14 residues. Per the germline V gene, CDR1 is SGHVS and CDR2 is FQNEAQ. CDR3 nucleotides: TGTGCCAGCAGCAGTCGGGAGTCCCAAGAGACCCAGTACTTC. Protein: CASSSRESQETQYF. Combining the CDR3 with reference TRBV7-8 and TRBJ2-5 gives the whole variable domain GAGVSQSPRYKVAKRGQDVALRCDPISGHVSLFWYQQALGQGPEFLTYFQNEAQLDKSGLPSDRFFAERPEGSVSTLKIQRTQQEDSAVYLCASSSRESQETQYFGPGTRLLVL.

This clone occurred a few times. The V and J genes are TRBV28 and TRBJ2-6; 12 positions agree with TRBD1. The CDR3 sequence is 17 residues long. CDR1 is MDHEN, CDR2 SYDVKM, per germline. V dropped 7 bases and J dropped 0; count of bases not matched to a gene: 4. CDR3 residues: CASMGGQGASGANVLTF. As DNA, the CDR3 is TGTGCCAGCATGGGGGGACAGGGGGCCTCTGGGGCCAACGTCCTGACTTTC. Combining the CDR3 with reference TRBV28 and TRBJ2-6 gives the whole variable domain DVKVTQSSRYLVKRTGEKVFLECVQDMDHENMFWYRQDPGLGLRLIYFSYDVKMKEKGDIPEGYSVSREKKERFSLILESASTNQTSMYLCASMGGQGASGANVLTFGAGSRLTVL.

The V call is TRBV18, the J call TRBJ2-3; 9 bases agree with TRBD2. The length of the CDR3 is 16 residues. Germline loops: CDR1 KGHSH, CDR2 LQKENI. The ends lost 0 bases at V and 3 bases at J; junction bases unmatched: 4. The CDR3 coding sequence is TGTGCCAGCTCACCACCCGGCGGGAGGGCAACAGATACGCAGTATTTT. Translation gives CASSPPGGRATDTQYF. The full variable domain, with the rest looked up from reference TRBV18 and TRBJ2-3, is NAGVMQNPRHLVRRRGQEARLRCSPMKGHSHVYWYRQLPEEGLKFMVYLQKENIIDESGMPKERFSAEFPKEGPSILRIQQVVRGDSAAYFCASSPPGGRATDTQYFGPGTRLTVL.

The chain employs TRBV6-6 and TRBJ2-7; TRBD2 matches 13 bases. The germline V gene encodes CDR1 MNHNY and CDR2 SVGAGI (reference sequence). The CDR3 consists of 13 residues. V was clipped by 6 bases and J by 7 bases; unmatched bases: 3. The CDR3 DNA follows: TGTGCCAGCAGAGGGACTAGCGGGATGGAGCAGTACTTC. As protein: CASRGTSGMEQYF.

The rearrangement joins TRBV28 to TRBJ1-3; D is ambiguous. This CDR3 region has 11 residues. Trimming pared 0 bases from V and 8 bases from J, leaving 2 bases between. From germline, CDR1 is MDHEN and CDR2 SYDVKM. The CDR3 loop reads CASSLWDTIYF. In DNA form, the CDR3 reads TGTGCCAGCAGTTTATGGGACACCATATATTTT.

The chain uses TRBV5-6 and TRBJ2-6, with D hard to call. The CDR3 is 14 residues long. The germline V and J ends were trimmed by 6 bases and 0 bases, with 7 bases remaining between them. Germline assignment: CDR1 SGHDT and CDR2 YYEEEE. The CDR3 DNA reads TGTGCCAGCACATTAATCTCTGGGGCCAACGTCCTGACTTTC. This sequence encodes CASTLISGANVLTF.

This clone was picked up one time. The chain joins TRBV6-1 to TRBJ2-7; D unresolved. The V end lost 1 base, the J end lost 3 bases, and 4 bases lay between the germline ends. Germline V lookup: CDR1 MNHNS, CDR2 SASEGT. The CDR3 runs to 12 residues. The CDR3: CASSEGLYEQYF. The CDR3 DNA follows: TGTGCCAGCAGTGAAGGACTCTACGAGCAGTACTTC.

The chain is built from TRBV28 and TRBJ2-7; 7 bases are shared with TRBD2. CDR1 is MDHEN and CDR2 is SYDVKM in the germline V gene. V was pared by 9 bases and J by 3 bases, with 5 bases of the junction left unmatched. The CDR3 has 12 residues. The CDR3 sequence: CASRGGVYEQYF. DNA for the CDR3: TGTGCCAGTCGGGGAGGGGTCTACGAGCAGTACTTC.

This chain connects TRBV30 to TRBJ1-2; no firm D call. Germline-derived CDR1 and CDR2 are GTSNPN and SVGIG (reference sequence). The germline V and J ends were trimmed by 0 bases and 0 bases, with 14 bases remaining between them. The CDR3 runs 16 residues. The CDR3: CAWSVYGGRTNYGYTF. CDR3 bases: TGTGCCTGGAGTGTGTATGGAGGGCGGACTAACTATGGCTACACCTTC.

This clone occurred a few times. The chain combines TRBV11-2 with TRBJ2-7; D is perhaps TRBD1 (5 bases). Trimming cost V 1 base and J 1 base, with 8 bases left between them. This CDR3 comprises 14 residues. CDR1 is SGHAT and CDR2 is FQNNGV in the germline V gene. CDR3 in DNA: TGTGCCAGCAGCTTAGTGGCAGGGTCCTACGAGCAGTACTTC. It yields the protein CASSLVAGSYEQYF.

With respect to this clone: Other nucleotide sequences from this sample produce the same CDR3. The J gene is TRBJ2-5, the V gene TRBV18; D uncertain. CDR3 length: 12 amino acids. V was pared by 3 bases and J by 2 bases, with 4 bases between. CDR1 KGHSH and CDR2 LQKENI come from the germline V gene. CDR3 DNA sequence: TGTGCCAGCTCACCTTTGCAAGAGACCCAGTACTTC. It codes for CASSPLQETQYF. Full variable domain (outside the CDR3, taken from reference TRBV18 and TRBJ2-5): NAGVMQNPRHLVRRRGQEARLRCSPMKGHSHVYWYRQLPEEGLKFMVYLQKENIIDESGMPKERFSAEFPKEGPSILRIQQVVRGDSAAYFCASSPLQETQYFGPGTRLLVL.

The chain uses TRBV5-1 and TRBJ1-1; a weak D match, TRBD1 (5 bases). CDR3 length: 15 amino acids. Per germline, CDR1 SGHRS and CDR2 YFSETQ. Deletions cut 4 bases from V and 4 bases from J, with 17 bases between. CDR3 region: CASSATGPGVTEAFF. The CDR3 nucleotides are TGCGCCAGCAGCGCCACAGGACCCGGTGTCACTGAAGCTTTCTTT.

Only one count was recorded for this clone. The V call is TRBV18, the J call TRBJ2-7; 8 nucleotides agree with TRBD1. Looked up from germline, CDR1 is KGHSH and CDR2 is LQKENI. This CDR3 has 15 residues. Trimming cost V 2 bases and J 7 bases; bases outside gene matches: 10. DNA for the CDR3: TGTGCCAGCTCACCAAACTTGAGACAGGGGAGAGAGCAGTACTTC. Translated: CASSPNLRQGREQYF.